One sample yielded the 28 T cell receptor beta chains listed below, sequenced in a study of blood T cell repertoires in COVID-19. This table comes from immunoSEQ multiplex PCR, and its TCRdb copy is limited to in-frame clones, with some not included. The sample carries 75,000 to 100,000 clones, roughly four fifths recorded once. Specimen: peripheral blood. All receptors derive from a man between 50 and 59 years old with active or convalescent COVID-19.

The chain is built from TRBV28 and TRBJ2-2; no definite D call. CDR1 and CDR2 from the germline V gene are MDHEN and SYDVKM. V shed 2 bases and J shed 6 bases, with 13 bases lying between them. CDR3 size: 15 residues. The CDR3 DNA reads TGTGCCAGCAGTTTACCCTCCGGTCCGCCCGGGGAGCTGTTTTTT. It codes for CASSLPSGPPGELFF.

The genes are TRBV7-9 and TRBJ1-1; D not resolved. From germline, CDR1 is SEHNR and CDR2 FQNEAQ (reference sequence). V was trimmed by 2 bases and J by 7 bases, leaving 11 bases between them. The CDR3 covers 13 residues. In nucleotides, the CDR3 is TGTGCCAGCAGCTTATTTTACGAGGTTGAAGCTTTCTTT. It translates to CASSLFYEVEAFF.

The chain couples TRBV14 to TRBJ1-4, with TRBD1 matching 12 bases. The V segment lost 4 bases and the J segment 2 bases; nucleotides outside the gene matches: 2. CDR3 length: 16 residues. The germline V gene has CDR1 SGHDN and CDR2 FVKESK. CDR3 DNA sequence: TGTGCCAGCAGCCGGGGACAGGGGGCCACTAATGAAAAACTGTTTTTT. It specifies CASSRGQGATNEKLFF. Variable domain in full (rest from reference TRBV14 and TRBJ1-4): EAGVTQFPSHSVIEKGQTVTLRCDPISGHDNLYWYRRVMGKEIKFLLHFVKESKQDESGMPNNRFLAERTGGTYSTLKVQPAELEDSGVYFCASSRGQGATNEKLFFGSGTQLSVL.

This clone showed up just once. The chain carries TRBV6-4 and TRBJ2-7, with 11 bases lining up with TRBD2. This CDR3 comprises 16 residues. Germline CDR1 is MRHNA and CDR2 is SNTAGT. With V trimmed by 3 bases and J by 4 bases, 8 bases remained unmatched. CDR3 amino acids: CASSEFALAGVYEQYV. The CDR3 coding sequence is TGTGCCAGCAGTGAATTTGCACTAGCGGGGGTATACGAGCAGTACGTC.

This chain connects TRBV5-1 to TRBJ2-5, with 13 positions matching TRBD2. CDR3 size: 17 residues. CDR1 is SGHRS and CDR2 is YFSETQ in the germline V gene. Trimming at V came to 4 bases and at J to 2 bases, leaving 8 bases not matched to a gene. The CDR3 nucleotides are TGCGCCAGCAGCCCTGGGACTAGCGGGACACAACAAGAGACCCAGTACTTC. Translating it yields CASSPGTSGTQQETQYF.

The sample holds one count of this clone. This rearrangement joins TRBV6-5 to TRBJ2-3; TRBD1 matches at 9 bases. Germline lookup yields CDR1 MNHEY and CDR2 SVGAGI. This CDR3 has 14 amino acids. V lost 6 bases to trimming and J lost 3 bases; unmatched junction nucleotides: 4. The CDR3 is CASRDRGVTDTQYF. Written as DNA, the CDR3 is TGTGCCAGCAGGGACAGGGGAGTAACAGATACGCAGTATTTT.

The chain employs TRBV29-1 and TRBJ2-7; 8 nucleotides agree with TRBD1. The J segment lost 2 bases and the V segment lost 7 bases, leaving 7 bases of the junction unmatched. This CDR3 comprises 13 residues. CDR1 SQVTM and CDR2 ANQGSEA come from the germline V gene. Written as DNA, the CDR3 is TGCAGCGCCAACCGGGACAGGCCCTACGAGCAGTACTTC. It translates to CSANRDRPYEQYF.

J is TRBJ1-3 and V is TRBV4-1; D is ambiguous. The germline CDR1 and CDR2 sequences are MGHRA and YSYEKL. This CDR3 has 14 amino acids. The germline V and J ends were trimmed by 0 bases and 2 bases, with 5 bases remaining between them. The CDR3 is CASSQEPAGNTIYF. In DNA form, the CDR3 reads TGCGCCAGCAGCCAAGAACCAGCTGGAAACACCATATATTTT.

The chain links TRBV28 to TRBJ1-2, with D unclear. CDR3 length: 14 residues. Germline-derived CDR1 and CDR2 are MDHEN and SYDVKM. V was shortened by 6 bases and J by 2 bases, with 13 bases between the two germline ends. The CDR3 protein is CASSPRTGNYGYTF. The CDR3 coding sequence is TGTGCCAGCAGCCCCCGGACGGGGAACTATGGCTACACCTTC.

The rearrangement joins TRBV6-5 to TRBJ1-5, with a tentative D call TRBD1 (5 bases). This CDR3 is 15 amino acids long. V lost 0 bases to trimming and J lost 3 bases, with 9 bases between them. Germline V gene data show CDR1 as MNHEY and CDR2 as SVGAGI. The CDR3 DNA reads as TGTGCCAGCAGTTACTCAGCACAGGACAATCAGCCCCAGCATTTT. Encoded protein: CASSYSAQDNQPQHF.

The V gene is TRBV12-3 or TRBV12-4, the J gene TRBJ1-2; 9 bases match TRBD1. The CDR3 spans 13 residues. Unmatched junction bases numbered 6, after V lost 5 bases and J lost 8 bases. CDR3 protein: CASSNTGGIGYTF. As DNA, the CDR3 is TGTGCCAGCAGTAACACAGGGGGCATCGGCTACACCTTC.

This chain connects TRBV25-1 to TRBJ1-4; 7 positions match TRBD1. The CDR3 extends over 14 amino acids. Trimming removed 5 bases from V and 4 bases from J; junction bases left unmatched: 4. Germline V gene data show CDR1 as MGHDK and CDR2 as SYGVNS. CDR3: CASSNRDSNEKLFF. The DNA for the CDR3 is TGTGCCAGCAGTAACCGGGACAGTAATGAAAAACTGTTTTTT.

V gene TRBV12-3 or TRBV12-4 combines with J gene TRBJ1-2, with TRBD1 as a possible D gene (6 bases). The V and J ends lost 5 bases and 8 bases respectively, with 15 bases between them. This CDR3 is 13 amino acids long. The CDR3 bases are TGTGCCAGCAGTAAAAACAGGGTTGGAGGCTACACCTTC. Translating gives CASSKNRVGGYTF.

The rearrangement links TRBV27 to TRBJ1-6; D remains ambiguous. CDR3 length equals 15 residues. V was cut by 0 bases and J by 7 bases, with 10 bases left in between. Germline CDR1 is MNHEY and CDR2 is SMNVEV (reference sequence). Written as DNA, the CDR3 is TGTGCCAGCAGTTTATCCTCCCGTGAGAATTCACCCCTCCACTTT. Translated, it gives CASSLSSRENSPLHF.

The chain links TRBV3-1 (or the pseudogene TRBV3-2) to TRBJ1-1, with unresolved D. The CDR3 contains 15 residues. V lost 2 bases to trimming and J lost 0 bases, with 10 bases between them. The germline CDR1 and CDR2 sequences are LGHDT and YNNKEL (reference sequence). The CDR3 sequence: CASSQIPTMNTEAFF. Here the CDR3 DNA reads TGTGCCAGCAGCCAAATTCCAACTATGAACACTGAAGCTTTCTTT.

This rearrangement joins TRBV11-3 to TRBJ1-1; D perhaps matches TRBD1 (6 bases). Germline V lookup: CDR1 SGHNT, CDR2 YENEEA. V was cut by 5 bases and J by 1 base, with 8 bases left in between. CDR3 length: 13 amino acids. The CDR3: CASSPRGNTEAFF. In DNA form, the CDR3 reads TGTGCCAGCAGCCCCAGGGGGAACACTGAAGCTTTCTTT.

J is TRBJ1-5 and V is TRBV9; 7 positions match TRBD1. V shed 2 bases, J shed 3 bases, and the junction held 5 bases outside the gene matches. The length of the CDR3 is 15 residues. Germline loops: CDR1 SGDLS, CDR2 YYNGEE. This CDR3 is CASSVTGDYNQPQHF. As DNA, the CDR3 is TGTGCCAGCAGCGTTACAGGGGATTACAATCAGCCCCAGCATTTT.

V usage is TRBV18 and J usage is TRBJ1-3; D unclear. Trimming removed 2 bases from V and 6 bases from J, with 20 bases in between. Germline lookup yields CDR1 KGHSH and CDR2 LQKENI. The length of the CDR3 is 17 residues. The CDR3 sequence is CASSPSGGAARENTIYF. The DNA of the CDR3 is TGTGCCAGCTCACCATCGGGCGGTGCTGCCCGGGAAAACACCATATATTTT. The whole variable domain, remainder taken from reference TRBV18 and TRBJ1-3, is NAGVMQNPRHLVRRRGQEARLRCSPMKGHSHVYWYRQLPEEGLKFMVYLQKENIIDESGMPKERFSAEFPKEGPSILRIQQVVRGDSAAYFCASSPSGGAARENTIYFGEGSWLTVV.

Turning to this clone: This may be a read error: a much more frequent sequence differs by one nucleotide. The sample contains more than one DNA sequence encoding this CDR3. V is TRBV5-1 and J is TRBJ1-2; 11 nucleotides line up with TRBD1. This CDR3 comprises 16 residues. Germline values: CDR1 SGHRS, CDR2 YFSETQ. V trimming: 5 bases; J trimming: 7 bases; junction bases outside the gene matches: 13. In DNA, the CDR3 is TGCGCCAGCAGTCCTGTTCCGGGACAGGGGGTCAGTGGCTACACCTTC. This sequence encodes CASSPVPGQGVSGYTF.

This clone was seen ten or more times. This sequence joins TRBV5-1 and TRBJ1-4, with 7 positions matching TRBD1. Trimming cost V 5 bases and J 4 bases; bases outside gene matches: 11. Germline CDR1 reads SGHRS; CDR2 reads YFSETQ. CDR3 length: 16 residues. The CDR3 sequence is CASRPTGTAFNEKLFF. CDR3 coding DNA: TGCGCCAGCAGGCCAACCGGGACAGCATTTAATGAAAAACTGTTTTTT.

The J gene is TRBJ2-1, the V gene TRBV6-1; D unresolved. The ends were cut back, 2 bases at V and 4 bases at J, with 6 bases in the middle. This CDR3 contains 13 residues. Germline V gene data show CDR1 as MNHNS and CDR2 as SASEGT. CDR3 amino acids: CASSERQYNEQFF. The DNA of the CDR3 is TGTGCCAGCAGTGAACGCCAGTACAATGAGCAGTTCTTC.

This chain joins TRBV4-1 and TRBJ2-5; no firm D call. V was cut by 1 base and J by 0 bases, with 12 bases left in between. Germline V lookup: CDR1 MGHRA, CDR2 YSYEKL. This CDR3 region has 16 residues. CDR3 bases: TGCGCCAGCAGCCAAGCTCAAAGAGGCCACCAAGAGACCCAGTACTTC. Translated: CASSQAQRGHQETQYF.

The CDR3 spells CASSLVGQGETQYF. The CDR3 DNA sequence: TGTGCCAGCAGCTTGGTCGGACAGGGGGAGACCCAGTACTTC. The J gene is TRBJ2-5, the V gene TRBV5-4, with 9 bases fitting TRBD1. The V gene's germline CDR1 is SGHNT and CDR2 YYREEE (reference sequence). This CDR3 region has 14 residues. With 0 bases clipped from V and 5 bases from J, the junction kept 2 bases outside the gene matches.

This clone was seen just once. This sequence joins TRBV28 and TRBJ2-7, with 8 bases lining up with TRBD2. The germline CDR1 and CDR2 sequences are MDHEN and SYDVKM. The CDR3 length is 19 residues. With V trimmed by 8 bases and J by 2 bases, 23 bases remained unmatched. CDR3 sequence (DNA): TGTGCCAGCCATCGCGACGGGGGGGCCCGTCAGTCCCATACCTACGAGCAGTACGTC. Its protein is CASHRDGGARQSHTYEQYV.

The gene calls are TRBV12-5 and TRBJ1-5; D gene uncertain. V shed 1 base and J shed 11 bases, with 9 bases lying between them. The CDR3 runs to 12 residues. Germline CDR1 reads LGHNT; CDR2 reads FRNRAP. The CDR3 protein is CASGLDFKSQHF. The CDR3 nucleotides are TGTGCTAGTGGTTTGGATTTTAAATCCCAGCATTTT.

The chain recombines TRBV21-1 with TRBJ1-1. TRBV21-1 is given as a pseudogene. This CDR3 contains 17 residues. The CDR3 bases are TGTGCCAGCAGCAAAGGGGGACTTCCCGCCCTGAACACTGAAGCTTTCTTT. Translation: CASSKGGLPALNTEAFF.

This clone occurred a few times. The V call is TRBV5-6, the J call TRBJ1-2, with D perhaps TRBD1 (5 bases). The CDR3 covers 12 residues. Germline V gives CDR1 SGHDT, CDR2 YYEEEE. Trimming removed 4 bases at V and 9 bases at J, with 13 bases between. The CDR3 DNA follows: TGTGCCAGCAGCGTCTGGGGGGGAAGCTACACCTTC. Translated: CASSVWGGSYTF.

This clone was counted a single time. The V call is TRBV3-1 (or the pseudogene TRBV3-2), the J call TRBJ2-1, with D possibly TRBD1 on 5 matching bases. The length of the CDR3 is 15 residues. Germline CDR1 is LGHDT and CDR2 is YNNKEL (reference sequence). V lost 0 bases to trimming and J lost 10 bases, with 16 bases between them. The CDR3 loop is CASSQDFGHTEEQFF. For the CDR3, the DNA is TGTGCCAGCAGCCAAGATTTCGGACATACGGAAGAGCAGTTCTTC.